The 21 T cell receptor beta chains reported below all come from one sample, sequenced in a study of blood T cell repertoires in COVID-19. Here immunoSEQ multiplex PCR was the method, and the copy in TCRdb shows in-frame clones only, minus some. The table lists about 160,000 clones, around nine tenths of them singletons. The sequencing input was peripheral blood. All receptors derive from a man in his fifties or sixties with COVID-19, enrolled during active disease.

A few counts support this clone. The chain couples TRBV20-1 to TRBJ2-1; unclear D gene. Germline V CDR1 and CDR2: DFQATT, SNEGSKA (reference sequence). There are 10 residues in the CDR3. V lost 3 bases and J 7 bases, leaving 4 bases between the germline ends. DNA of the CDR3: TGCAGTGCTAGGCAGAATGAGCAGTTCTTC. Its translation is CSARQNEQFF.

V usage is TRBV7-2 and J usage is TRBJ2-1; tentatively, D is TRBD2 (6 bases). The V gene's germline CDR1 is SGHTA and CDR2 FQGNSA. V was shortened by 5 bases and J by 3 bases, with 17 bases between the two germline ends. The CDR3 extends over 16 amino acids. CDR3 amino acids: CASSPISGGLYNEQFF. In nucleotides, the CDR3 is TGTGCCAGCAGCCCTATATCCGGGGGACTCTACAATGAGCAGTTCTTC.

This rearrangement joins TRBV7-2 to TRBJ2-7; D might be TRBD1 (6 bases). Trimming stripped 3 bases from V and 3 bases from J, with 15 bases between. Germline V gene sequence: CDR1 SGHTA, CDR2 FQGNSA. The CDR3 is 15 residues long. The CDR3 bases are TGTGCCAGCAGCTTTGGGGGCCCCGGGAACTACGAGCAGTACTTC. Protein sequence: CASSFGGPGNYEQYF.

This clone has more than one count but fewer than ten. This rearrangement joins TRBV7-4 to TRBJ2-3, with 7 nucleotides matching TRBD1. CDR1 and CDR2 from the germline V gene are SGHVT and SQSDAQ. CDR3 length equals 16 residues. J was trimmed by 5 bases and V by 5 bases; bases with no gene match: 13. Here the CDR3 reads CASSTSTGFFEDTQYF. The CDR3 DNA follows: TGTGCCAGCAGCACCTCGACAGGGTTTTTCGAAGATACGCAGTATTTT.

This clone was counted between two and nine times. V usage is TRBV7-2 and J usage is TRBJ2-7; 7 positions agree with TRBD2. Germline loops: CDR1 SGHTA, CDR2 FQGNSA. With 7 bases clipped from V and 3 bases from J, the junction kept 15 bases outside the gene matches. This CDR3 has 16 residues. This CDR3 is CASTMEGGPGGYEQYF. The CDR3 bases are TGTGCCAGCACTATGGAGGGAGGGCCCGGGGGCTACGAGCAGTACTTC.

V gene TRBV2 combines with J gene TRBJ1-6, with D perhaps matching TRBD1 (6 bases). CDR3 length: 14 residues. Trimming stripped 6 bases from V and 10 bases from J, with 16 bases between. Germline V lookup: CDR1 SNHLY, CDR2 FYNNEI. This CDR3 reads CASRGGGQRSPLHF. The CDR3 nucleotides read TGTGCCAGCAGGGGCGGGGGGCAGCGCTCACCCCTCCACTTT.

Of note for this clone: This same CDR3 is encoded by further DNA sequences in the sample. The chain links TRBV9 to TRBJ2-1; TRBD2 might be the D (5 bases). With 3 bases removed from V and 0 bases from J, the gap between germline ends came to 10 bases. CDR1 and CDR2 from the germline V gene are SGDLS and YYNGEE. This CDR3 spans 15 amino acids. The CDR3 loop reads CASSASGGSYNEQFF. The CDR3 region has the DNA TGTGCCAGCAGCGCAAGCGGAGGCTCCTACAATGAGCAGTTCTTC.

The gene calls are TRBV21-1 and TRBJ1-1. TRBV21-1 is designated a pseudogene. The CDR3 totals 19 residues. CDR3 coding DNA: TGTGCCAGCAGCTTAAAACGGGAAGGGCGAGACTTCATGAACACTGAAGCTTTCTTT. Protein sequence: CASSLKREGRDFMNTEAFF.

The chain links TRBV6-2 or TRBV6-3 to TRBJ2-7, with 7 bases aligning to TRBD1. Unmatched junction bases numbered 3, after V lost 5 bases and J lost 2 bases. This CDR3 has 13 residues. Germline CDR1 MNHEY, CDR2 SVGEGT. CDR3 region: CASSADRTYEQYF. Here the CDR3 DNA reads TGTGCCAGCAGTGCGGACAGGACCTACGAGCAGTACTTC.

J is TRBJ1-1 and V is TRBV28; 7 bases line up with TRBD1. CDR1 and CDR2 (germline): MDHEN, SYDVKM. The CDR3 is 15 residues long. The V gene end was trimmed by 6 bases and the J gene end by 4 bases; junction bases not matched to a gene: 11. CDR3 region: CASSHDRVQGTEAFF. The CDR3 DNA follows: TGTGCCAGCAGCCATGACAGGGTGCAGGGCACTGAAGCTTTCTTT.

This clone has only one observation. V and J are TRBV6-1 and TRBJ2-6; 12 bases fit TRBD2. CDR1 is MNHNS and CDR2 is SASEGT in the germline V gene. J lost 2 bases, V lost 3 bases, and 5 bases had no gene match. The length of the CDR3 is 18 residues. In DNA, the CDR3 is TGTGCCAGCAGTGATCGTGGACTAGCGGGGACTGGGGCCAACGTCCTGACTTTC. Translating gives CASSDRGLAGTGANVLTF.

The table lists this clone with a few counts. V and J are TRBV14 and TRBJ1-2, with 7 positions matching TRBD1. Germline loops: CDR1 SGHDN, CDR2 FVKESK. V gave up 1 base and J gave up 4 bases; unmatched junction bases: 9. The CDR3 extends over 16 amino acids. The CDR3 sequence is CASSQGTGAAGYGYTF. CDR3 coding DNA: TGTGCCAGCAGCCAAGGAACAGGGGCGGCGGGCTATGGCTACACCTTC.

This rearrangement joins TRBV29-1 to TRBJ2-3; the match to TRBD2 covers 7 bases. From germline, CDR1 is SQVTM and CDR2 ANQGSEA. The CDR3 covers 16 residues. Losses at the gene ends were 4 bases for V and 0 bases for J; bases not matched to a gene: 10. The DNA of the CDR3 is TGCAGCGTTGCAGGTACCGCGGGGGTTAGCACAGATACGCAGTATTTT. This codes for CSVAGTAGVSTDTQYF.

The V gene is TRBV6-1, the J gene TRBJ2-7; D unresolved. The CDR3 totals 15 residues. Germline CDR1 reads MNHNS; CDR2 reads SASEGT. The V end was cut by 0 bases, the J end by 4 bases, with 13 bases between. The chain's CDR3 is CASSEALGSYYEQYF. As DNA, the CDR3 is TGTGCCAGCAGTGAAGCGCTAGGCAGCTATTACGAGCAGTACTTC.

About this clone: Other DNA sequences within the sample encode an identical CDR3. The chain has TRBV28 and TRBJ1-1, with 8 bases matching TRBD1. Per the germline V gene, CDR1 is MDHEN and CDR2 is SYDVKM. V shed 3 bases and J 2 bases; nucleotides not matched to a gene: 5. This CDR3 spans 15 amino acids. In nucleotides, the CDR3 is TGTGCCAGCAGTTTTCAGGGGGCGCGCAACACTGAAGCTTTCTTT. This gives the protein CASSFQGARNTEAFF.

The CDR3 spells CASSAARTGSYNEQFF. CDR3 in DNA: TGTGCCAGCAGTGCCGCCCGGACAGGCTCCTACAATGAGCAGTTCTTC. The chain links TRBV6-1 to TRBJ2-1, with 7 bases identical to TRBD1. V shed 4 bases, J shed 0 bases, and the junction held 6 bases outside the gene matches. Germline V gene sequence: CDR1 MNHNS, CDR2 SASEGT. The length of the CDR3 is 16 residues.

The chain has TRBV5-1 and TRBJ2-5; 7 nucleotides match TRBD2. The CDR3 sequence is 14 residues long. V trimming: 3 bases; J trimming: 7 bases; junction bases outside the gene matches: 9. The germline gives CDR1 SGHRS, CDR2 YFSETQ. The DNA of the CDR3 is TGCGCCAGCAGCTCTGGCGGGGGAGAGGTGACCCAGTACTTC. The encoded protein is CASSSGGGEVTQYF.

The chain joins TRBV5-4 to TRBJ1-4; D gene ambiguous. In germline, CDR1 is SGHNT, CDR2 YYREEE (reference sequence). V was trimmed by 0 bases and J by 0 bases, leaving 3 bases between them. This CDR3 comprises 14 residues. This CDR3 reads CASSLGATNEKLFF. CDR3 nucleotide sequence: TGTGCCAGCAGCTTGGGAGCAACTAATGAAAAACTGTTTTTT.

V and J are TRBV27 and TRBJ1-1; D call uncertain. V was trimmed by 6 bases and J by 1 base, leaving 12 bases between them. Germline assignment: CDR1 MNHEY and CDR2 SMNVEV (reference sequence). The CDR3 length is 14 residues. CDR3 sequence reads: CASRRGRTNTEAFF. The CDR3 coding sequence is TGTGCCAGCAGAAGAGGGCGGACGAACACTGAAGCTTTCTTT.

V gene TRBV29-1 combines with J gene TRBJ2-1, with 11 nucleotides matching TRBD1. This CDR3 contains 13 residues. V trimming: 6 bases; J trimming: 8 bases; junction bases outside the gene matches: 6. Germline CDR1 reads SQVTM; CDR2 reads ANQGSEA. CDR3 sequence: CSVKGQGGYEQFF. The CDR3 bases are TGCAGCGTCAAGGGACAGGGGGGGTATGAGCAGTTCTTC.

J is TRBJ1-4 and V is TRBV10-2; TRBD1 agrees at 10 bases. V was pared by 2 bases and J by 8 bases, with 8 bases of the junction left unmatched. This CDR3 comprises 16 residues. Looked up from germline, CDR1 is WSHSY and CDR2 is SAAADI. The CDR3 sequence: CASSEGDRGRTEKLFF. CDR3 nucleotide sequence: TGCGCCAGCAGTGAGGGCGACAGGGGGCGCACCGAAAAACTGTTTTTT.